This TCR beta chain is from a study of CD8+CD57+ T cells in acquired aplastic anemia. The wider study: Sorted CD4+ and CD8+ cells yielded DNA averaging approximately 3 ug. The study, taken as a whole, reports: Patients and controls were found to share twenty-nine CD8+ CDR3 sequences. Patients versus controls showed no significant CD8+ Simpson's diversity difference.

Concerning this clonotype itself: What it binds is unknown.

The study profiled TCR beta VDJ and CDR3 using genomic DNA as template. TCRdb re-derived calls from the reads in MiXCR, one entry per CDR3 protein. The profile shows around 170,000 distinct CDR3 sequences, around 45% of them singletons. CD8+CD57+ cell expansion had been shown by flow cytometry in patients chosen for sequencing. This CDR3 comprises 12 residues. Trimming removed 4 bases from V and 6 bases from J, with 9 bases in between. CDR1 is SNHLY and CDR2 is FYNNEI in the germline V gene. Sequencing was done on a sample of sorted CD4+, CD8+, or CD8+CD57+ T cells (not recorded which) from PBMCs. V and J are TRBV2 and TRBJ1-2; possible D gene TRBD1, 6 bases. The clonotype originates from a human donor with aplastic anemia. CDR3 DNA: TGTGCCAGCAGTGGGACAGTCCATGGCTACACCTTC. Protein product: CASSGTVHGYTF.